This record covers a single T cell receptor (beta chain). The antigen it recognizes is unknown. No base quality information exists; no much larger clone differs at one position. The library was generated by the immunoSEQ multiplex PCR assay. For the multiplex PCR, a mixture combining 60 forward primers for TCR Vbeta segments and 13 reverse primers for TCR Jbeta segments was used. The CDR3 region of rearranged TCR beta genes was amplified from genomic DNA with a multiplex PCR assay. Amplified TCR beta libraries were sequenced as 87-base-pair reads on the Illumina HiSeq System. From the authors' description of their analysis: A later analysis tallied roughly 80 million unique TCR beta chains across the approximately 670 repertoires, and about 12 million of those chains were shared by two or more donors. A nearest-neighbor algorithm error-corrected the raw reads and collapsed the reads into unique sequences, merging closely related sequences to remove PCR and sequencing errors. CDR3 sequences were aligned to IMGT reference sequences to assign V, D and J gene segments. For a sequence to be retained, a match of at least six nucleotides was required to both a V gene segment and a J gene segment. Rearrangements were classified as productive when the CDR3 lacked stop codons and remained in frame with V and J, and all other rearrangements were classified as non-productive. Following IMGT convention, CDR3 was defined as the stretch from the second conserved V-encoded cysteine to the conserved J-encoded phenylalanine. The earlier analysis of 500 to 750 of the donors excluded any sequence lacking an unambiguous match to a single V gene segment. An earlier analysis of 500 to 700 of the donors classified V segments as functional when productive rearrangements were above 56.7% and as segregating when the standard deviation between donors was above 5%. A statistical classification framework was developed to diagnose cytomegalovirus status using the catalog of TCR beta chain sequences. V and J gene assignment, in a later analysis, came from comparing TCR nucleotide sequences with IMGT/GENE-DB human TR gene sequences. A later analysis assigned CDR3 sequences and most-parsimonious VDJ recombination scenarios with the TCRdist pipeline. In a later analysis, every TCR beta chain was defined by the combination of its CDR3 amino acid sequence and its V-gene family, and reads without a unique V-gene family were dropped. To address suspected cross-contamination and a sequencing artifact, a later analysis removed 550 to 750 highly shared, low-generation-probability nucleotide sequences. A later analysis calculated a clonal expansion index for each public chain from normalized within-repertoire ranks of inferred template counts. In a later analysis, generation probabilities were computed with a VDJ recombination model fitted to out-of-frame rearrangements, and the resulting probabilities were checked against IGoR. Hypergeometric tests were used in a later analysis to score TCR-TCR, TCR-HLA and TCR-CMV co-occurrence, with a repertoire-size bias correction applied to the TCR pairs. In a later analysis, false discovery rates were estimated by permuting HLA or CMV assignments 20 times. In a later analysis, co-occurring TCRs were grouped using DBSCAN, with TCRdist sequence similarity added in when clustering inside HLA-allele-positive subsets. Repertoires with fewer than 30,000 or more than 120,000 public chains were left out of co-occurrence clustering, as were five repertoires with anomalous nucleotide sharing. Sourced from immuneACCESS, this table was stored by TCRdb with only in-frame sequences that have V and J called. A share of the clones is absent; for the studies checked, an unresolved V gene accounts for under half, and the remainder has no known explanation. Clone size and V and J calls were adopted from that table, with D and trimming inferred from the DNA. The sample table lists 150,000 to 200,000 clones, around 78% of them with a count of one. Approximately 2.1% of the sample is taken by the ten largest.

Per the germline V gene, MGHRA is the CDR1 and YSYEKL is the CDR2. V is clipped by 3 bases and J by 0 bases, and the sequence between their germline boundaries is 12 bases long. From cysteine to phenylalanine, the CDR3 is 15 amino acids long. Only the CDR3 DNA is retained, 45 bases long and in frame from the first base. The cohort was made up of roughly 670 healthy bone marrow donors. Cohort members were all nominally healthy when sampled, although unrecorded immune exposures were likely present. The donor tested CMV seronegative, placing the donor among the 300 to 450 seronegative members of the cohort. A peripheral blood sample was provided by each donor, and peripheral blood mononuclear cells were used for TCR beta sequencing. Genomic DNA was extracted from the blood cell samples with the Qiagen DNeasy Blood Extraction Kit. These data belong to a study of cytomegalovirus exposure and HLA in healthy donors (TCRdb year 2017). At the level of the whole study: In an earlier analysis of around 540 of the donors, approximately 260 Gb of sequence data and 117 million unique TCR beta sequences from about 190 million T cells were reported. An early release covering over 500 HLA-typed donors comprised about 310 gigabases of sequencing data and 85 million to 100 million unique TCR sequences. The genetic ancestry cluster associated with self-reported Caucasian donors included approximately 85% of the roughly 400 genotyped donors. The study aimed to test whether cataloging public T cell receptors could reveal signatures of past pathogen exposure. The study used immunosequencing to profile the T cell repertoires of around 600 subjects and linked those repertoires to cytomegalovirus serostatus. Besides the first cohort of hundreds of subjects, a separate validation cohort made up of 120 different subjects was used. The study combined high-throughput TCR immunosequencing, statistical association of individual TCRs with disease status, and machine learning to predict cytomegalovirus infection status. A later analysis re-analyzed previously published TCR beta repertoires from 660 or so donors and added high-resolution HLA genotyping to study TCR occurrence patterns. The later analysis used no new phenotypic data to find candidate immune exposures, relying instead on TCR beta sequences and their occurrence across donors. An earlier analysis of around 540 of the donors applied high-throughput TCR beta sequencing to assess whether each TCR beta V gene segment acted as functional or pseudogenic. Donor age, sex, ethnicity and CMV serostatus were collected together with the repertoire data. In a later genetic analysis, genome-wide SNP genotypes for about 55% of the 666 donors were used, and that subset was treated as a discovery cohort. Every discovery cohort repertoire had been produced on one sequencing platform. HLA typing included class I and class II loci at four-digit resolution. The number of typed donors differed by locus: about 629-630 for A, B, C, DRB1 and DQB1; approximately 530 for DQA1; 606 for DPA1; and roughly 450 for DPB1. A few DR-DQ haplotypes were treated as single units for association and clustering because of strong linkage in the cohort. Among roughly 370 genotyped donors of the cohort, an average of roughly 240,000 unique TCR beta nucleotide sequences were sequenced per donor, roughly 20% of them non-productive.

On the study overall, not on this receptor specifically: According to a later analysis, TCR association rates differed among HLA loci, with DRB1 alleles showing the most associated TCRs and HLA-C alleles showing the fewest. The cohort was sequenced for TCR beta chains only, and without alpha or paired-chain data the features that could be detected were limited. A further reported finding was that TCR beta sequences accurately predicted the HLA-A and HLA-B alleles for most subjects in the first cohort. About 15 rarely observed V segments, including chromosome 9 orphons, were excluded from the earlier analysis of some 590 of the donors because counts were too low. In a later analysis, most CMV-associated TCR beta chains were found to appear HLA-restricted, with HLA associations seemingly driven largely by CMV exposure. In a later analysis, HLA-associated TCR beta chains were found to be more clonally expanded and to have lower generation probabilities than equally common non-associated chains. Specific HLA alleles were associated with about 17,000 TCR beta sequences at a false discovery rate of 0.05 in a later analysis. The classifier was reported to diagnose cytomegalovirus status with high specificity and sensitivity in both the original and validation cohorts. An earlier analysis of roughly 570 of the donors showed that most TCR beta V segments appeared in productive rearrangements either about 90% or about 30% of the time, which broadly matched IMGT annotations. Correlated functional status among segregating V segments might reflect linkage disequilibrium, but an unknown experimental factor could not be ruled out. Some IMGT-functional V segments, including TRBV6-2 and TRBV6-3, could not be distinguished by the 87-base-pair reads and were therefore excluded. Immune exposure information for the cohort was limited to CMV serostatus. A group of highly shared sequence variants was considered likely to be a technical artifact of the sequencing pipeline. Most TCR sequences were seen in very few donors, while some public TCRs were found in many individuals. A total of 164 TCR beta chains were listed by the study as associated with cytomegalovirus. A later analysis reported that several top co-occurrence clusters appeared linked to parvovirus B19, influenza, CMV and Epstein-Barr virus. The authors suggested that the approach could potentially be extended to other disease states and immunological phenotypes. In a later genetic analysis, a missense DCLRE1C variant was associated with V-gene and J-gene trimming of TCR beta chains, and the association was replicated in an independent cohort. HLA typing was unavailable for some donors at each locus, so association tests used only the typed subset. In a later genetic analysis, fewer N-insertions in productive TCRs were reported among donors in an Asian-associated ancestry cluster than the approximately 710-donor mean. Strong co-occurrence of HLA alleles, especially DR and DQ, made assigning TCR associations to individual alleles difficult. Roughly uniform sequencing depth across donors was assumed in presence/absence analyses, although this assumption may not hold. In vitro tests confirmed that a few of the cytomegalovirus-associated TCR beta chains recognize cytomegalovirus antigens.

This receptor was taken from a man aged 30 to 39 in good health and CMV-seronegative. The chain links TRBV4-1 with TRBJ2-7; TRBD1 is possibly the D segment (6 matching bases). Sequences were obtained from PBMCs. The bases read TGCGCCAGCAGCCAGCCACCGACAGGCTCCTACGAGCAGTACTTC. It encodes CASSQPPTGSYEQYF.